This T cell receptor (beta chain) appears in the sequencing data of a study of blood T cells in healthy people across ages. Per the germline V gene, CDR1 is SEHNR and CDR2 is FQNEAQ (reference sequence). This CDR3 region has 13 residues. The ends were cut back, 5 bases at V and 3 bases at J, with 11 bases in the middle. Sample-barcoded 5' priming and a J-beta primer mix drove a second PCR of about 6 to 12 cycles. In TCRdb, the 5' RACE reads were re-called with MiXCR into one record per CDR3 protein. The sample lists hundreds of thousands of distinct CDR3 sequences, 56% occurring once. This receptor was taken from a man aged 35 to 55 in good health. Sequences were obtained from blood. This chain connects TRBV7-9 to TRBJ2-7; D not resolved. DNA of the CDR3: TGTGCCAGCAGCGGGGTGGACCTCTACGAGCAGTACTTC. Translated, it gives CASSGVDLYEQYF.